The 2 T cell receptor beta chains below were found in one sample sequenced in a study of T cell changes during pregnancy in multiple sclerosis (dated by TCRdb to between 2018 and 2020). Library creation used the immunoSEQ multiplex PCR assay. This is the immuneACCESS table as TCRdb keeps it, with only in-frame sequences that have V and J called. A part of the clones is gone; compared with another copy, unresolved V genes explain less than half, and the rest is unexplained. Recorded for this sample are about 83,000 clones; around 93% of them occurred a single time. The ten biggest clones cover 3% to 4.5% of the sample. The sample here was PBMCs, taken in the first trimester of pregnancy. Source of these receptors: a female donor in good health, serving as a control in a pregnancy study. Some clones in this sample may be carry-over from other donors' samples.

This clone was seen only once. The gene calls are TRBV5-1 and TRBJ1-1, with D hard to call. Germline values: CDR1 SGHRS, CDR2 YFSETQ. The CDR3 is 13 residues long. V was clipped by 4 bases and J by 3 bases, with 10 bases between them. The CDR3 loop reads CASSAGLHTEAFF. CDR3 coding DNA: TGCGCCAGCAGCGCCGGGTTACACACTGAAGCTTTCTTT.

This clone is a singleton in its sample. The chain employs TRBV5-1 and TRBJ1-1, with D perhaps matching TRBD1 (5 bases). Germline V CDR1 and CDR2: SGHRS, YFSETQ. Trimming cost V 1 base and J 4 bases, with 11 bases left between them. There are 14 residues in the CDR3. The CDR3 region is CASSLYSGGTEAFF. CDR3 sequence (DNA): TGCGCCAGCAGCTTGTACTCGGGGGGCACTGAAGCTTTCTTT.